The 24 T cell receptor beta chains given below trace back to one sample, sequenced in a study of blood T cell repertoires in COVID-19. Assay used: immunoSEQ multiplex PCR; TCRdb lists only in-frame clones, some missing. The sample holds about 360,000 clones, about 83% seen once. The sample taken for sequencing was peripheral blood. These TCRs come from a young man with active or convalescent COVID-19.

This clone was seen once. J is TRBJ1-1 and V is TRBV19, with D possibly matching TRBD1 (5 bases). The CDR3 extends over 12 amino acids. Trimming pared 3 bases from V and 6 bases from J, leaving 8 bases between. CDR1 and CDR2 from the germline V gene are LNHDA and SQIVND (reference sequence). This CDR3 is CASSMGGAEAFF. CDR3 bases: TGTGCCAGTAGTATGGGGGGGGCTGAAGCTTTCTTT.

This chain uses TRBV28 with TRBJ2-4, with D tentatively TRBD1 (6 bases). The CDR3 is 18 residues long. Germline loops: CDR1 MDHEN, CDR2 SYDVKM. V was cut by 5 bases and J by 5 bases, with 25 bases left in between. The CDR3 sequence is CASSGTLGAGRPENIQYF. The CDR3 bases are TGTGCCAGCAGTGGGACACTAGGGGCAGGAAGACCGGAAAACATTCAGTACTTC.

The V gene is TRBV19, the J gene TRBJ2-7, with D unclear. The CDR3 is 14 amino acids. V was cut by 3 bases and J by 2 bases, with 11 bases left in between. CDR1 and CDR2 from the germline V gene are LNHDA and SQIVND (reference sequence). Here the CDR3 DNA reads TGTGCCAGTAGTATGGCGGTTACGACCTACGAGCAGTACTTC. This encodes CASSMAVTTYEQYF.

This chain uses TRBV6-5 with TRBJ1-2; 7 bases agree with TRBD1. The CDR3 length is 15 residues. From germline, CDR1 is MNHEY and CDR2 SVGAGI. V was clipped by 6 bases and J by 6 bases; unmatched bases: 13. This CDR3 reads CASRVPGGLRDGYTF. The CDR3 coding sequence is TGTGCCAGCAGGGTTCCAGGGGGGTTGAGGGATGGCTACACCTTC.

The rearrangement joins TRBV11-3 to TRBJ2-1, with TRBD2 as a possible D gene (6 bases). The germline V gene has CDR1 SGHNT and CDR2 YENEEA. V lost 1 base and J 10 bases, leaving 14 bases between the germline ends. The CDR3 covers 14 residues. The CDR3 DNA reads TGTGCCAGCAGCTTAGGCCTGGGGGGAGAGGAGCAGTTCTTC. Amino acid sequence: CASSLGLGGEEQFF.

V usage is TRBV9 and J usage is TRBJ2-3, with 15 positions matching TRBD2. The CDR3 is made up of 16 amino acids. Germline V CDR1 and CDR2: SGDLS, YYNGEE. With 0 bases clipped from V and 5 bases from J, the junction kept 1 base outside the gene matches. The CDR3: CASSVGTSGGVDTQYF. CDR3 in DNA: TGTGCCAGCAGCGTAGGGACTAGCGGGGGGGTAGATACGCAGTATTTT. The full variable domain, completed using reference TRBV9 and TRBJ2-3, is DSGVTQTPKHLITATGQRVTLRCSPRSGDLSVYWYQQSLDQGLQFLIQYYNGEERAKGNILERFSAQQFPDLHSELNLSSLELGDSALYFCASSVGTSGGVDTQYFGPGTRLTVL.

V usage is TRBV10-3 and J usage is TRBJ2-7, with 8 nucleotides matching TRBD1. Germline values: CDR1 ENHRY, CDR2 SYGVKD. The CDR3 sequence is 15 residues long. J gave up 2 bases and V 5 bases, and 8 bases lay outside the gene matches. CDR3 protein: CAISLPDRAAYEQYF. The CDR3 DNA follows: TGTGCCATCAGTCTGCCGGACAGGGCCGCCTACGAGCAGTACTTC.

This clone was detected only once. The gene calls are TRBV3-1 (or the pseudogene TRBV3-2) and TRBJ1-1; 7 bases line up with TRBD1. The junction had 4 bases not matched to a gene; V was cut back by 1 base and J by 5 bases. Germline V gene lookup returns CDR1 LGHDT and CDR2 YNNKEL (reference sequence). The CDR3 covers 14 residues. This CDR3 reads CASSQGTGWTEAFF. In DNA form, the CDR3 reads TGTGCCAGCAGCCAAGGGACAGGATGGACTGAAGCTTTCTTT.

The chain recombines TRBV5-4 with TRBJ2-1, with 7 nucleotides matching TRBD2. This CDR3 comprises 14 residues. CDR1 and CDR2 from the germline V gene are SGHNT and YYREEE (reference sequence). The V gene end was trimmed by 10 bases and the J gene end by 3 bases; junction bases not matched to a gene: 10. This CDR3 is CAFGVGEGYNEQFF. CDR3 sequence (DNA): TGTGCCTTCGGGGTGGGGGAGGGCTACAATGAGCAGTTCTTC.

The chain carries TRBV12-3 or TRBV12-4 and TRBJ2-3; D is unclear. The germline V and J ends were trimmed by 7 bases and 6 bases, with 11 bases remaining between them. This CDR3 has 12 residues. Here the CDR3 DNA reads TGTGCCAGCACCCCTGCCAGGGATACGCAGTATTTT. Translated, it gives CASTPARDTQYF.

The chain uses TRBV7-2 and TRBJ2-5; D not certain. Looked up from germline, CDR1 is SGHTA and CDR2 is FQGNSA. The CDR3 runs to 13 residues. Deletions cut 7 bases from V and 5 bases from J, with 14 bases between. CDR3 sequence: CASKLAPRETQYF. The CDR3 DNA is TGTGCCAGCAAGCTTGCCCCCCGGGAGACCCAGTACTTC.

This clone was seen just once. The rearrangement joins TRBV28 to TRBJ1-2; TRBD1 aligns across 9 bases. Germline V CDR1 and CDR2: MDHEN, SYDVKM. The V gene end was trimmed by 3 bases and the J gene end by 4 bases; junction bases not matched to a gene: 6. CDR3 length: 15 residues. CDR3 in amino acids: CASSLGDRVTYGYTF. The DNA for the CDR3 is TGTGCCAGCAGTTTGGGGGACAGGGTGACCTATGGCTACACCTTC.

V usage is TRBV28 and J usage is TRBJ1-5; D may be TRBD1 (5 bases). The CDR3 consists of 12 residues. Germline V gene lookup returns CDR1 MDHEN and CDR2 SYDVKM. Trimming removed 3 bases from V and 5 bases from J, with 5 bases in between. DNA for the CDR3: TGTGCCAGCAGTTTCAGGGATCAGCCCCAGCATTTT. It encodes CASSFRDQPQHF.

The CDR3 region is CASSLAGTGEEKLFF. CDR3 nucleotide sequence: TGCGCCAGCAGCTTGGCCGGGACAGGGGAAGAAAAACTGTTTTTT. This chain uses TRBV5-1 with TRBJ1-4, with 10 bases fitting TRBD1. This CDR3 region has 15 residues. Germline trimming cut 0 bases from V and 8 bases from J; bases unmatched to any gene: 4. Germline V CDR1 and CDR2: SGHRS, YFSETQ.

The V gene is TRBV18, the J gene TRBJ2-1; 7 bases agree with TRBD1. The junction had 4 bases not matched to a gene; V was cut back by 3 bases and J by 5 bases. From germline, CDR1 is KGHSH and CDR2 LQKENI. This CDR3 has 14 amino acids. The CDR3 reads CASSPRQGDNEQFF. In DNA, the CDR3 is TGTGCCAGCTCACCCCGACAGGGAGACAATGAGCAGTTCTTC.

The CDR3 region is CATRSTSGANEQFF. In DNA form, the CDR3 reads TGTGCCACCAGATCGACTAGCGGCGCCAATGAGCAGTTCTTC. V is TRBV24-1 and J is TRBJ2-1, with 9 bases identical to TRBD2. Looked up from germline, CDR1 is KGHDR and CDR2 is SFDVKD. Germline trimming cut 7 bases from V and 6 bases from J; bases unmatched to any gene: 6. The length of the CDR3 is 14 residues.

The chain has TRBV5-4 and TRBJ2-6; no reliable D call. This CDR3 spans 19 amino acids. V lost 1 base, J lost 0 bases, and 17 bases lay in between. Germline V gives CDR1 SGHNT, CDR2 YYREEE (reference sequence). CDR3 sequence (DNA): TGTGCCAGCAGCTTGCCCTTGTTGACATCCAGCTCTGGGGCCAACGTCCTGACTTTC. As protein: CASSLPLLTSSSGANVLTF. Full variable domain (missing parts from reference TRBV5-4 and TRBJ2-6): ETGVTQSPTHLIKTRGQQVTLRCSSQSGHNTVSWYQQALGQGPQFIFQYYREEENGRGNFPPRFSGLQFPNYSSELNVNALELDDSALYLCASSLPLLTSSSGANVLTFGAGSRLTVL.

This clone appeared once. The V and J genes are TRBV2 and TRBJ1-3, with D maybe TRBD1 (5 bases). CDR1 is SNHLY and CDR2 is FYNNEI in the germline V gene. The germline V and J ends were trimmed by 4 bases and 0 bases, with 10 bases remaining between them. The CDR3 spans 15 residues. The CDR3 loop reads CASSVGGSSGNTIYF. Written as DNA, the CDR3 is TGTGCCAGCAGTGTCGGGGGAAGCTCTGGAAACACCATATATTTT.

This rearrangement joins TRBV25-1 to TRBJ1-2; D not resolved. The germline gives CDR1 MGHDK, CDR2 SYGVNS. V shed 3 bases and J shed 7 bases, with 15 bases lying between them. CDR3 length equals 14 residues. Written as DNA, the CDR3 is TGTGCCAGCAGTGAGGTCGGCGGTACCGGTGGCTACACCTTC. The encoded protein is CASSEVGGTGGYTF.

V and J are TRBV25-1 and TRBJ2-1; TRBD2 might be the D (6 bases). Germline CDR1 and CDR2: MGHDK and SYGVNS. Trimming removed 8 bases at V and 0 bases at J, with 14 bases between. This CDR3 contains 15 residues. CDR3 in amino acids: CASGKLAFSYNEQFF. The CDR3 DNA sequence: TGTGCCAGCGGAAAACTAGCTTTCTCCTACAATGAGCAGTTCTTC.

The chain couples TRBV11-2 to TRBJ1-4; 7 bases match TRBD1. The V gene end was trimmed by 5 bases and the J gene end by 6 bases; junction bases not matched to a gene: 3. Per germline, CDR1 SGHAT and CDR2 FQNNGV. The CDR3 is 13 amino acids. This CDR3 reads CASSTGAHEKLFF. DNA for the CDR3: TGTGCCAGCAGCACAGGGGCTCATGAAAAACTGTTTTTT.

The gene calls are TRBV7-2 and TRBJ2-3, with D perhaps matching TRBD2 (6 bases). Germline V gene lookup returns CDR1 SGHTA and CDR2 FQGNSA. The CDR3 loop spans 15 amino acids. The ends were cut back, 1 base at V and 4 bases at J, with 12 bases in the middle. This CDR3 reads CASSLGGGNADTQYF. The CDR3 DNA is TGTGCCAGCAGCTTAGGGGGCGGGAACGCAGATACGCAGTATTTT.

This rearrangement joins TRBV28 to TRBJ2-1; D not resolved. Germline loops: CDR1 MDHEN, CDR2 SYDVKM. With 7 bases removed from V and 6 bases from J, the gap between germline ends came to 13 bases. This CDR3 region has 13 residues. The CDR3 sequence: CASTRLVGNEQFF. The CDR3 DNA sequence: TGTGCCAGCACAAGGCTAGTCGGCAATGAGCAGTTCTTC.

V and J are TRBV6-6 and TRBJ2-7; D is unclear. Germline V gene data show CDR1 as MNHNY and CDR2 as SVGAGI (reference sequence). Trimming cost V 5 bases and J 6 bases, with 11 bases left between them. This CDR3 contains 12 residues. CDR3 nucleotides: TGTGCCAGCAGTCCACAGCCTGTCGAGCAGTACTTC. Translation gives CASSPQPVEQYF.